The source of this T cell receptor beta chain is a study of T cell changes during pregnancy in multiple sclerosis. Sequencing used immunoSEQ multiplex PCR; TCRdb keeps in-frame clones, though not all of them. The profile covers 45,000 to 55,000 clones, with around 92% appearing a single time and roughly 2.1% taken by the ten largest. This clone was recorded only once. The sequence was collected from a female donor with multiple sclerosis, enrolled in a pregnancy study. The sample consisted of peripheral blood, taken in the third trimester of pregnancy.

The DNA for the CDR3 is TGTGCTAGTGCCCTAAATAGCAATCAGCCCCAGCATTTT. Its protein product is CASALNSNQPQHF. This chain joins TRBV12-5 and TRBJ1-5; no clear D gene. The V and J ends lost 7 bases and 0 bases respectively, with 7 bases between them. This CDR3 has 13 residues. CDR1 is LGHNT and CDR2 is FRNRAP in the germline V gene.